This passage covers 15 T cell receptor beta chains from one sample sequenced in a study of T cell changes during pregnancy in multiple sclerosis. Using immunoSEQ multiplex PCR, the repertoire was profiled, and TCRdb retains in-frame clones only, with some absent. This sample has tens of thousands of clones, with 85% to 90% found just once. Sequenced material: CD8+ T cells from peripheral blood mononuclear cells, taken after pregnancy. Receptor source: a female donor in good health, enrolled as a control in a pregnancy study.

This clone was recorded once. V gene TRBV6-5 combines with J gene TRBJ2-3; 11 bases line up with TRBD2. Germline V gives CDR1 MNHEY, CDR2 SVGAGI. Trimming at V came to 6 bases and at J to 3 bases, leaving 2 bases not matched to a gene. The CDR3 is 14 amino acids. The CDR3 reads CASRSSGGTDTQYF. DNA for the CDR3: TGTGCCAGCAGGTCTAGCGGGGGGACAGATACGCAGTATTTT.

The chain employs TRBV9 and TRBJ2-5; 10 bases are a match to TRBD2. The CDR3 has 16 amino acids. CDR1 is SGDLS and CDR2 is YYNGEE in the germline V gene. V lost 1 base to trimming and J lost 2 bases; unmatched junction nucleotides: 5. In nucleotides, the CDR3 is TGTGCCAGCAGCGTAAGAAGCGGGGGGGGACAAGAGACCCAGTACTTC. It is translated as CASSVRSGGGQETQYF.

The chain recombines TRBV6-5 with TRBJ2-2, with TRBD1 matching over 7 bases. Germline-derived CDR1 and CDR2 are MNHEY and SVGAGI. J gave up 4 bases and V 0 bases, and 5 bases lay outside the gene matches. The CDR3 has 16 amino acids. The chain's CDR3 is CASSYSTGSTTGELFF. DNA of the CDR3: TGTGCCAGCAGTTACTCGACAGGGAGTACCACCGGGGAGCTGTTTTTT.

The rearrangement links TRBV7-3 to TRBJ2-1; 9 nucleotides align to TRBD2. CDR3 size: 15 residues. CDR1 SGHTA and CDR2 FQGTGA come from the germline V gene. With V trimmed by 2 bases and J by 2 bases, 1 base remained unmatched. This chain's CDR3 is CASSLGGGAYNEQFF. CDR3 DNA: TGTGCCAGCAGCTTAGGCGGGGGGGCCTACAATGAGCAGTTCTTC. Together with reference TRBV7-3 and TRBJ2-1, the CDR3 gives the full variable domain: GAGVSQTPSNKVTEKGKYVELRCDPISGHTALYWYRQSLGQGPEFLIYFQGTGAADDSGLPNDRFFAVRPEGSVSTLKIQRTERGDSAVYLCASSLGGGAYNEQFFGPGTRLTVL.

The genes are TRBV4-2 and TRBJ2-5; D is unclear. This CDR3 spans 14 amino acids. In germline, CDR1 is LGHNA, CDR2 YNFKEQ. Between the trimmed V and J ends, which lost 0 bases and 5 bases, there was a span of 10 bases. The CDR3 DNA follows: TGTGCCAGCAGCCAAGATTACTCCGGGGAGACCCAGTACTTC. Translating gives CASSQDYSGETQYF.

The gene calls are TRBV5-6 and TRBJ2-7; 11 bases line up with TRBD1. Germline CDR1 reads SGHDT; CDR2 reads YYEEEE. The V and J ends lost 4 bases and 3 bases, in that order; junction bases with no gene match: 3. The CDR3 is 14 amino acids. The CDR3 DNA sequence: TGTGCCAGCAGCGATGGGACAGGGGGCTACGAGCAGTACTTC. This gives the protein CASSDGTGGYEQYF.

The chain carries TRBV7-9 and TRBJ1-3; D call uncertain. The CDR3 is 15 amino acids. Germline CDR1 reads SEHNR; CDR2 reads FQNEAQ (reference sequence). The V end lost 7 bases, the J end lost 4 bases, and 17 bases lay between the germline ends. CDR3 amino acids: CASNLGRAGGNTIYF. The CDR3 nucleotides are TGTGCCAGCAATCTTGGGAGGGCCGGAGGAAACACCATATATTTT.

The J gene is TRBJ1-3, the V gene TRBV6-1, with a possible D match to TRBD1 (6 bases). CDR3 length: 15 amino acids. Germline assignment: CDR1 MNHNS and CDR2 SASEGT. The V end was cut by 6 bases, the J end by 0 bases, with 12 bases between. CDR3 DNA: TGTGCCAGCAGAGCCCGGGACAACTCTGGAAACACCATATATTTT. This translates into CASRARDNSGNTIYF.

The rearrangement joins TRBV2 to TRBJ1-1; D call uncertain. CDR3 length equals 9 residues. V shed 7 bases and J shed 9 bases, with 6 bases lying between them. The germline V gene encodes CDR1 SNHLY and CDR2 FYNNEI. CDR3 in DNA: TGTGCCAGCACCAATCAAGCTTTCTTT. It codes for CASTNQAFF.

CDR3 sequence reads: CASSLEGANEQFF. CDR3 sequence (DNA): TGTGCCAGCAGCTTAGAGGGGGCAAATGAGCAGTTCTTC. V usage is TRBV7-2 and J usage is TRBJ2-1, with TRBD1 matching over 7 bases. CDR1 is SGHTA, CDR2 FQGNSA, per germline. The CDR3 loop spans 13 amino acids. V gave up 1 base and J gave up 7 bases; unmatched junction bases: 1. Full variable domain (remainder filled in from reference TRBV7-2 and TRBJ2-1): GAGVSQSPSNKVTEKGKDVELRCDPISGHTALYWYRQSLGQGLEFLIYFQGNSAPDKSGLPSDRFSAERTGGSVSTLTIQRTQQEDSAVYLCASSLEGANEQFFGPGTRLTVL.

Here the CDR3 DNA reads TGTGCCAGCAGACGTGGACGGGGGGCTACCTATGGCTACACCTTC. Translation gives CASRRGRGATYGYTF. This sequence joins TRBV14 and TRBJ1-2, with D perhaps matching TRBD1 (6 bases). The CDR3 has 15 amino acids. Trimming pared 6 bases from V and 4 bases from J, leaving 18 bases between. CDR1 is SGHDN and CDR2 is FVKESK in the germline V gene.

This chain connects TRBV7-9 to TRBJ1-2; 8 nucleotides agree with TRBD1. The CDR3 is made up of 16 amino acids. The ends lost 5 bases at V and 0 bases at J; junction bases unmatched: 8. The germline gives CDR1 SEHNR, CDR2 FQNEAQ (reference sequence). The CDR3 loop is CASSRMTGASNYGYTF. In nucleotides, the CDR3 is TGTGCCAGCAGCCGGATGACAGGGGCGTCTAACTATGGCTACACCTTC.

This rearrangement joins TRBV4-3 to TRBJ2-2, with 7 bases lining up with TRBD1. CDR1 and CDR2 from the germline V gene are LGHNA and YSLEER. The junction had 8 bases not matched to a gene; V was cut back by 2 bases and J by 5 bases. CDR3 length equals 16 residues. In nucleotides, the CDR3 is TGCGCCAGCAGCCAACACAGGGGTACGACAACCGGGGAGCTGTTTTTT. This encodes CASSQHRGTTTGELFF.

J is TRBJ1-5 and V is TRBV5-5, with 9 positions matching TRBD1. Germline CDR1 and CDR2: SGHKS and YYEKEE (reference sequence). The CDR3 length is 17 residues. V shed 4 bases, J shed 0 bases, and the junction held 8 bases outside the gene matches. The DNA of the CDR3 is TGTGCCAGCAGCGAATCCGGGACAGGGCATAGCAATCAGCCCCAGCATTTT. Protein: CASSESGTGHSNQPQHF.

This clone has more than one count but fewer than ten. This rearrangement joins TRBV27 to TRBJ1-1; weak D call: TRBD1 (5 bases). The CDR3 loop spans 14 amino acids. Germline CDR1 is MNHEY and CDR2 is SMNVEV (reference sequence). V gave up 11 bases and J gave up 1 base, with 17 bases separating them. The DNA of the CDR3 is TGTGCCTCCCGACTTGGCGGGGGGAACACTGAAGCTTTCTTT. This translates into CASRLGGGNTEAFF.